Each of the 32 T cell receptor beta chains below was sequenced from the same sample in a study of blood T cell repertoires in COVID-19. Measured with immunoSEQ multiplex PCR; TCRdb has only the in-frame clones, and not every one. Of approximately 150,000 clones listed, about 86% are singletons. Sequenced: peripheral blood. The receptor set was obtained from a human donor in a cohort sampled during active COVID-19.

Regarding this clone: One end of the junction does not line up with germline, which may come from a read error. This chain joins TRBV3-1 (or the pseudogene TRBV3-2) and TRBJ1-2; unclear D gene. The germline CDR1 and CDR2 sequences are LGHDT and YNNKEL (reference sequence). The length of the CDR3 is 10 residues. This chain's CDR3 is CASSQDPGGF. CDR3 DNA sequence: TGTGCCAGCAGCCAAGATCCGGGAGGGTTC.

The chain links TRBV28 to TRBJ2-2; the D is unclear. The CDR3 is 14 residues long. The V gene lost 3 bases and the J gene lost 0 bases, with 5 bases spanning the gap. The germline V gene encodes CDR1 MDHEN and CDR2 SYDVKM. CDR3 in amino acids: CASSFIANTGELFF. In nucleotides, the CDR3 is TGTGCCAGCAGTTTTATAGCGAACACCGGGGAGCTGTTTTTT.

A few counts support this clone. Written as DNA, the CDR3 is TGTGCCAGCAGCCAAGATCGCGGGTACGAGCAGTACTTC. It specifies CASSQDRGYEQYF. The genes are TRBV14 and TRBJ2-7; a possible D gene is TRBD2 (5 bases). This CDR3 is built from 13 residues. V lost 0 bases and J 4 bases, leaving 7 bases between the germline ends. Germline CDR1 is SGHDN and CDR2 is FVKESK.

J is TRBJ1-4 and V is TRBV2, with unresolved D. CDR1 and CDR2 from the germline V gene are SNHLY and FYNNEI. V gave up 6 bases and J gave up 7 bases, with 18 bases separating them. The CDR3 runs to 15 residues. CDR3 amino acids: CASSERSAVGEKLFF. For the CDR3, the DNA is TGTGCCAGCAGCGAGAGGTCTGCCGTCGGTGAAAAACTGTTTTTT.

V is TRBV11-2 and J is TRBJ2-2; 13 bases match TRBD2. Per germline, CDR1 SGHAT and CDR2 FQNNGV. J lost 7 bases, V lost 6 bases, and 5 bases had no gene match. The CDR3 is made up of 15 amino acids. Here the CDR3 reads CASRLTSGRVGELFF. CDR3 nucleotide sequence: TGTGCCAGCAGACTAACTAGCGGGAGGGTCGGGGAGCTGTTTTTT.

The chain joins TRBV6-5 to TRBJ2-1; D might be TRBD1 (5 bases). The CDR3 is 14 amino acids. V was pared by 6 bases and J by 6 bases, with 15 bases between. CDR1 is MNHEY and CDR2 is SVGAGI in the germline V gene. The DNA of the CDR3 is TGTGCCAGCAGCGAGAGCAGGGTAGGCAATGAGCAGTTCTTC. It translates to CASSESRVGNEQFF.

The genes are TRBV29-1 and TRBJ2-1, with D unclear. Trimming stripped 7 bases from V and 10 bases from J, with 14 bases between. In germline, CDR1 is SQVTM, CDR2 ANQGSEA. This CDR3 spans 11 amino acids. CDR3 DNA: TGCAGCGCCAAACCCTATACGGAGCAGTTCTTC. Protein product: CSAKPYTEQFF.

The CDR3 protein is CASSGQGVSGYTF. The CDR3 DNA reads as TGTGCCAGCAGTGGCCAGGGGGTGAGTGGCTACACCTTC. V gene TRBV2 combines with J gene TRBJ1-2; 7 bases fit TRBD1. Germline lookup yields CDR1 SNHLY and CDR2 FYNNEI. This CDR3 comprises 13 residues. With V trimmed by 4 bases and J by 7 bases, 6 bases remained unmatched. The full variable domain, completed using reference TRBV2 and TRBJ1-2, is EPEVTQTPSHQVTQMGQEVILRCVPISNHLYFYWYRQILGQKVEFLVSFYNNEISEKSEIFDDQFSVERPDGSNFTLKIRSTKLEDSAMYFCASSGQGVSGYTFGSGTRLTVV.

The CDR3 DNA is TGTGCCAGCAGACTTAAAGCACTCTTAAACTACGAGCAGTACTTC. Protein product: CASRLKALLNYEQYF. The chain carries TRBV3-1 (or the pseudogene TRBV3-2) and TRBJ2-7; unclear D gene. Germline values: CDR1 LGHDT, CDR2 YNNKEL (reference sequence). Trimming stripped 6 bases from V and 3 bases from J, with 18 bases between. This CDR3 region has 15 residues.

The J gene is TRBJ1-2, the V gene TRBV5-1; D is uncertain. Germline V CDR1 and CDR2: SGHRS, YFSETQ. The CDR3 is made up of 14 amino acids. Trimming shortened V by 0 bases and J by 2 bases, and 8 bases separated the two germline ends. The CDR3 reads CASSLGRENYGYTF. Written as DNA, the CDR3 is TGCGCCAGCAGCTTGGGACGGGAGAACTATGGCTACACCTTC.

As DNA, the CDR3 is TGTGCCAGTAGACGCTCACTAGCGCAACGGTACGAGCAGTACTTC. Translated, it gives CASRRSLAQRYEQYF. This chain connects TRBV19 to TRBJ2-7; the match to TRBD2 covers 7 bases. Per germline, CDR1 LNHDA and CDR2 SQIVND (reference sequence). The CDR3 runs 15 residues. Unmatched junction bases numbered 12, after V lost 6 bases and J lost 4 bases.

The CDR3 is CASREGQGANGYTF. The CDR3 DNA follows: TGTGCCAGCAGAGAGGGACAGGGGGCCAATGGCTACACCTTC. The J gene is TRBJ1-2, the V gene TRBV6-5; 12 positions agree with TRBD1. The germline V gene has CDR1 MNHEY and CDR2 SVGAGI. With 6 bases clipped from V and 6 bases from J, the junction kept 5 bases outside the gene matches. This CDR3 is 14 amino acids long.

This clone was counted once. Different DNA sequences within this sample yield the same CDR3. This rearrangement joins TRBV25-1 to TRBJ1-1; no clear D gene. V lost 11 bases, J lost 0 bases, and 13 bases lay in between. This CDR3 contains 13 residues. Germline-derived CDR1 and CDR2 are MGHDK and SYGVNS. The CDR3: CASRAGLNTEAFF. As DNA, the CDR3 is TGTGCCTCAAGGGCGGGCTTGAACACTGAAGCTTTCTTT.

V and J are TRBV18 and TRBJ1-5; TRBD1 is a possible D gene (5 bases). This CDR3 is 12 amino acids long. Trimming left V 5 bases short and J 6 bases short, with 8 bases between. Germline CDR1 KGHSH, CDR2 LQKENI. The CDR3, as DNA: TGTGCCAGCTCAGGGGGGAGTCAGCCCCAGCATTTT. Translating gives CASSGGSQPQHF.

The V gene is TRBV4-3, the J gene TRBJ2-7; unclear D gene. CDR3 length: 17 amino acids. Germline lookup yields CDR1 LGHNA and CDR2 YSLEER. Trimming pared 0 bases from V and 3 bases from J, leaving 18 bases between. CDR3 bases: TGCGCCAGCAGCCAAGATCCTGCCGGAGTCCCATACTACGAGCAGTACTTC. This translates into CASSQDPAGVPYYEQYF.

The CDR3, as DNA: TGTGCCGGGGCGTTTGGGTGGGCCTACGAGCAGTACTTC. Translated: CAGAFGWAYEQYF. The chain is built from TRBV11-2 and TRBJ2-7; perhaps TRBD1 as D (5 bases). Per germline, CDR1 SGHAT and CDR2 FQNNGV. The length of the CDR3 is 13 residues. V was shortened by 11 bases and J by 2 bases, with 16 bases between the two germline ends.

Only a few counts were recorded for this clone. V is TRBV7-9 and J is TRBJ1-5; the D is unclear. The ends were cut back, 1 base at V and 7 bases at J, with 14 bases in the middle. The CDR3 totals 15 residues. Germline V gives CDR1 SEHNR, CDR2 FQNEAQ (reference sequence). The CDR3 DNA follows: TGTGCCAGCAGCTTAGGGCCCGGGAGGAACCAGCCCCAGCATTTT. It translates to CASSLGPGRNQPQHF.

This chain joins TRBV7-9 and TRBJ1-3; D is uncertain. The CDR3 extends over 15 amino acids. V was clipped by 5 bases and J by 0 bases, with 11 bases between them. Looked up from germline, CDR1 is SEHNR and CDR2 is FQNEAQ (reference sequence). CDR3 nucleotide sequence: TGTGCCAGCAGCCCCCAGGTAGGCTCTGGAAACACCATATATTTT. Its translation is CASSPQVGSGNTIYF.

The rearrangement links TRBV29-1 to TRBJ2-1; D may be TRBD1 (5 bases). The V gene's germline CDR1 is SQVTM and CDR2 ANQGSEA. This CDR3 spans 11 amino acids. The V end lost 6 bases, the J end lost 9 bases, and 12 bases lay between the germline ends. The CDR3 sequence: CSVRFGAEQFF. DNA for the CDR3: TGCAGCGTACGGTTTGGGGCTGAGCAGTTCTTC.

The chain combines TRBV6-2 or TRBV6-3 with TRBJ1-1, with 10 positions matching TRBD1. The V gene end was trimmed by 2 bases and the J gene end by 3 bases; junction bases not matched to a gene: 6. The germline CDR1 and CDR2 sequences are MNHEY and SVGEGT. This CDR3 has 16 amino acids. CDR3 DNA sequence: TGTGCCAGCAGTTACCTCACCGGGACAGGGGACACTGAAGCTTTCTTT. This translates into CASSYLTGTGDTEAFF.

The genes are TRBV7-2 and TRBJ1-2, with D unresolved. Germline CDR1 reads SGHTA; CDR2 reads FQGNSA. The V and J ends lost 4 bases and 1 base respectively, with 13 bases between them. The CDR3 length is 15 residues. CDR3 DNA sequence: TGTGCCAGCAGCTCCCCGTTTTCAGTTAACTATGGCTACACCTTC. Translating gives CASSSPFSVNYGYTF.

The DNA of the CDR3 is TGCGCCAGCAGCTCCCAGGGGCTAGCGGGCAAGGGGGAGCAGTACTTC. It encodes CASSSQGLAGKGEQYF. The chain combines TRBV5-1 with TRBJ2-7; 8 bases line up with TRBD2. After removal of 3 bases from V and 7 bases from J, the junction contained 15 bases not matched to a gene. The length of the CDR3 is 16 residues. Per the germline V gene, CDR1 is SGHRS and CDR2 is YFSETQ. The whole variable domain, remainder taken from reference TRBV5-1 and TRBJ2-7, is KAGVTQTPRYLIKTRGQQVTLSCSPISGHRSVSWYQQTPGQGLQFLFEYFSETQRNKGNFPGRFSGRQFSNSRSEMNVSTLELGDSALYLCASSSQGLAGKGEQYFGPGTRLTVT.

The chain employs TRBV27 and TRBJ1-4, with 8 bases identical to TRBD1. The length of the CDR3 is 14 residues. Germline V CDR1 and CDR2: MNHEY, SMNVEV (reference sequence). V dropped 5 bases and J dropped 7; count of bases not matched to a gene: 6. The CDR3 sequence: CASSHRTGTEKLFF. As DNA, the CDR3 is TGTGCCAGCAGTCACCGGACAGGGACTGAAAAACTGTTTTTT. Full variable domain (remainder filled in from reference TRBV27 and TRBJ1-4): EAQVTQNPRYLITVTGKKLTVTCSQNMNHEYMSWYRQDPGLGLRQIYYSMNVEVTDKGDVPEGYKVSRKEKRNFPLILESPSPNQTSLYFCASSHRTGTEKLFFGSGTQLSVL.

The gene calls are TRBV4-3 and TRBJ2-5, with TRBD2 as a possible D gene (5 bases). Trimming removed 0 bases from V and 5 bases from J, with 22 bases in between. Germline values: CDR1 LGHNA, CDR2 YSLEER. The CDR3 covers 18 residues. Written as DNA, the CDR3 is TGCGCCAGCAGCCAAGATTCTTTTACCGGGCGGGCCGGGGAGACCCAGTACTTC. This gives the protein CASSQDSFTGRAGETQYF.

This chain links TRBV7-8 with TRBJ2-7, with 8 nucleotides matching TRBD2. The germline V gene encodes CDR1 SGHVS and CDR2 FQNEAQ. This CDR3 is built from 15 residues. V gave up 2 bases and J gave up 2 bases; unmatched junction bases: 5. The CDR3 coding sequence is TGTGCCAGCAGCTTAAGGTCGGGAGGGCCCTACGAGCAGTACTTC. Residues: CASSLRSGGPYEQYF.

The rearrangement uses TRBV3-1 (or the pseudogene TRBV3-2) and TRBJ2-6; 8 positions agree with TRBD1. This CDR3 spans 18 amino acids. V lost 4 bases, J lost 4 bases, and 12 bases stayed unmatched. Per germline, CDR1 LGHDT and CDR2 YNNKEL (reference sequence). The CDR3 DNA sequence: TGTGCCAGCAGCCCATTAGACAGGGGCGAGCGGGGGGCCAACGTCCTGACTTTC. Protein product: CASSPLDRGERGANVLTF.

The V gene is TRBV5-8, the J gene TRBJ1-3; TRBD1 matches at 10 bases. The V gene's germline CDR1 is SGHTS and CDR2 YDEGEE. V shed 5 bases, J shed 3 bases, and the junction held 8 bases outside the gene matches. The CDR3 has 16 residues. CDR3 in amino acids: CASRSRQGASGNTIYF. The CDR3 DNA sequence: TGTGCCAGCAGATCCCGACAGGGGGCTAGTGGAAACACCATATATTTT. The complete variable domain, with remaining parts taken from reference TRBV5-8 and TRBJ1-3, reads EAGVTQSPTHLIKTRGQQATLRCSPISGHTSVYWYQQALGLGLQFLLWYDEGEERNRGNFPPRFSGRQFPNYSSELNVNALELEDSALYLCASRSRQGASGNTIYFGEGSWLTVV.

This clone was seen more than once but under ten times. This chain uses TRBV6-2 or TRBV6-3 with TRBJ2-1; 8 bases align to TRBD1. This CDR3 spans 17 amino acids. The ends lost 4 bases at V and 1 base at J; junction bases unmatched: 9. Germline CDR1 and CDR2: MNHEY and SVGEGT. CDR3 protein: CASSSLPDRGSYNEQFF. The DNA of the CDR3 is TGTGCCAGCAGTTCCTTACCTGACAGGGGTTCCTACAATGAGCAGTTCTTC.

The rearrangement links TRBV11-1 to TRBJ1-6, with 9 bases matching TRBD1. Germline V gene lookup returns CDR1 SGHAT and CDR2 FQDESV (reference sequence). J was trimmed by 10 bases and V by 3 bases; bases with no gene match: 4. CDR3 size: 14 residues. CDR3 sequence: CASSLEQGASPLHF. CDR3 DNA sequence: TGTGCCAGCAGCTTGGAACAGGGGGCCTCACCCCTCCACTTT.

In this sample, this clone turned up a few times. Written as DNA, the CDR3 is TGCGCCAGCAGCTTAAATGCGGGAGAAAGAGATACGCAGTATTTT. Translation gives CASSLNAGERDTQYF. The chain employs TRBV5-1 and TRBJ2-3, with 7 nucleotides matching TRBD2. Germline V gene data show CDR1 as SGHRS and CDR2 as YFSETQ. CDR3 length: 15 amino acids. Germline trimming cut 2 bases from V and 5 bases from J; bases unmatched to any gene: 8.

This clone was recorded only once. This chain uses TRBV9 with TRBJ1-3; D remains unclear. The germline V gene encodes CDR1 SGDLS and CDR2 YYNGEE. Trimming left V 3 bases short and J 4 bases short, with 8 bases between. This CDR3 is built from 13 residues. The CDR3 reads CASSALEGNTIYF. In nucleotides, the CDR3 is TGTGCCAGCAGCGCCCTAGAGGGAAACACCATATATTTT. Drawing the rest from reference TRBV9 and TRBJ1-3, the complete variable domain is DSGVTQTPKHLITATGQRVTLRCSPRSGDLSVYWYQQSLDQGLQFLIQYYNGEERAKGNILERFSAQQFPDLHSELNLSSLELGDSALYFCASSALEGNTIYFGEGSWLTVV.

This clone was recorded once. This chain connects TRBV18 to TRBJ2-4, with 7 bases that match TRBD2. The CDR3 runs 17 residues. Germline lookup yields CDR1 KGHSH and CDR2 LQKENI. J lost 2 bases, V lost 0 bases, and 7 bases had no gene match. Here the CDR3 reads CASSPPFWREPKNIQYF. In DNA, the CDR3 is TGTGCCAGCTCACCACCGTTTTGGCGGGAGCCCAAAAACATTCAGTACTTC.